This T cell receptor (beta chain) was found in a study of cytomegalovirus exposure and HLA in healthy donors. The PCR used 60 Vbeta and 13 Jbeta primers. Repertoires were generated with immunoSEQ multiplex PCR, while TCRdb's copy carries only in-frame clones and drops some. The sample yields 120,000 to 150,000 clones, roughly 77% seen once. The study, taken as a whole, reports: Most TCR sequences were uncommon, yet certain public TCRs appeared in many donors.

On this clone itself: Its antigen remains unknown.

Between the trimmed V and J ends, which lost 3 bases and 3 bases, there was a span of 15 bases. The germline gives CDR1 SGHVS, CDR2 FNYEAQ. This CDR3 is 15 amino acids long. The J gene is TRBJ2-7, the V gene TRBV7-6; a possible D gene is TRBD2 (5 bases). Sequenced material: PBMCs. The sequence came from a man aged 30-40 years in good health and CMV-seronegative. CDR3 in amino acids: CASSFLGEGFYEQYF. DNA for the CDR3: TGTGCCAGCAGCTTTCTGGGCGAGGGCTTCTACGAGCAGTACTTC.